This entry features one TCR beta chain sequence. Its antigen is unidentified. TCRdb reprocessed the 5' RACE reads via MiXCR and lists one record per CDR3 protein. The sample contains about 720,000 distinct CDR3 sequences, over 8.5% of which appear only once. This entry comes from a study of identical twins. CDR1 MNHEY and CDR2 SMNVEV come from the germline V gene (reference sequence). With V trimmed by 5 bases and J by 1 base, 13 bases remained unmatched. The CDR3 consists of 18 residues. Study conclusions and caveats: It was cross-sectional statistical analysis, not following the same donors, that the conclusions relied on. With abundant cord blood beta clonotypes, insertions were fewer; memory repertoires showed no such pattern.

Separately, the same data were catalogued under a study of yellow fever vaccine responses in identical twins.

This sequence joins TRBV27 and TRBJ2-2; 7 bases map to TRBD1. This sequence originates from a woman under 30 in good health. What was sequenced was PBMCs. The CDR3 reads CASSQRGQGSRNTGELFF. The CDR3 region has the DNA TGTGCCAGCAGTCAGAGGGGGCAGGGAAGTCGGAACACCGGGGAGCTGTTTTTT.